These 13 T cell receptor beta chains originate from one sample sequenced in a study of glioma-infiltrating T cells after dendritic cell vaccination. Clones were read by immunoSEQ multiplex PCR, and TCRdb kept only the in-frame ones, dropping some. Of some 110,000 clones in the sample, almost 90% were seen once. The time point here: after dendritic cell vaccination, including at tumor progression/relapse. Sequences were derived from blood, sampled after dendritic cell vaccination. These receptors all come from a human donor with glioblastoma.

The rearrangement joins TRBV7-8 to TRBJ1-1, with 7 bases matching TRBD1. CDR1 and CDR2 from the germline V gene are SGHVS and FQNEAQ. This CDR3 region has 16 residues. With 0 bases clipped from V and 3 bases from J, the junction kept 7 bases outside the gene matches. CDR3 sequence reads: CASSLAPATGHTEAFF. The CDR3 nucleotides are TGTGCCAGCAGCTTAGCGCCCGCGACAGGGCACACTGAAGCTTTCTTT.

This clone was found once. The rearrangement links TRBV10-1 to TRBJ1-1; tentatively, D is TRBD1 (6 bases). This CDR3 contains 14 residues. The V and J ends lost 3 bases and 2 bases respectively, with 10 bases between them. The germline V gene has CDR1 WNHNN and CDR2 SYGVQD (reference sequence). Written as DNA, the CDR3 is TGCGCCAGCAGTGAATCAGGGGTTAACACTGAAGCTTTCTTT. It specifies CASSESGVNTEAFF.

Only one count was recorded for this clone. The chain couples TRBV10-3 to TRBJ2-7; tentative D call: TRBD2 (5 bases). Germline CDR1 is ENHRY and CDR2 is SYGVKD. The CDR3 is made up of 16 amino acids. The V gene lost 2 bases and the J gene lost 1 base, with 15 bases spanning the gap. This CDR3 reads CAISEMSGFRSYEQYF. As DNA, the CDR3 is TGTGCCATCAGTGAGATGTCGGGATTCAGGTCCTACGAGCAGTACTTC.

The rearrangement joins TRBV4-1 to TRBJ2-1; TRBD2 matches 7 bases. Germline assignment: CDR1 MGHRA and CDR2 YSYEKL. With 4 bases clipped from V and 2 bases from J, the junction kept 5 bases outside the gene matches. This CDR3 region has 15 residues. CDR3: CASSRRLAAYNEQFF. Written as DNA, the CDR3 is TGCGCCAGCAGCCGTCGACTAGCTGCCTACAATGAGCAGTTCTTC.

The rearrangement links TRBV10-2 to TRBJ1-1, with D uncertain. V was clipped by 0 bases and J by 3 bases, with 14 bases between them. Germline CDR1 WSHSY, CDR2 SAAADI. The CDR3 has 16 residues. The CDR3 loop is CASSESYLREDTEAFF. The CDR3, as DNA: TGCGCCAGCAGTGAGTCATATCTGAGGGAGGACACTGAAGCTTTCTTT.

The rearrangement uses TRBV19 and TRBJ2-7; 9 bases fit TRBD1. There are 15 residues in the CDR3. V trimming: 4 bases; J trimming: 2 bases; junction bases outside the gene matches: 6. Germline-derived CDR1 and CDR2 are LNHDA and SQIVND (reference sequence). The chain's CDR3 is CASSSGTGSPYEQYF. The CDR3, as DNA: TGTGCCAGTAGTAGCGGGACAGGGAGCCCCTACGAGCAGTACTTC.

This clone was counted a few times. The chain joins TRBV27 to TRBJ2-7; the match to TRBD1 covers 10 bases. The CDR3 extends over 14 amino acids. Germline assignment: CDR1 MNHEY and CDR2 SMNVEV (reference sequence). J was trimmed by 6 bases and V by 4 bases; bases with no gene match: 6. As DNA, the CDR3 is TGTGCCAGCAGTTCCGGGACAGGGGTCGCCGAGCAGTACTTC. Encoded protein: CASSSGTGVAEQYF.

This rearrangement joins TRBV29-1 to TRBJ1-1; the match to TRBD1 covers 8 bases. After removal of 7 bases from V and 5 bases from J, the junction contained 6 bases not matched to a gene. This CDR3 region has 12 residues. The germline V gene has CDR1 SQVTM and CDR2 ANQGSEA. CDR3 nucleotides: TGCAGCGCAGGACAGGGTGGGACTGAAGCTTTCTTT. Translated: CSAGQGGTEAFF.

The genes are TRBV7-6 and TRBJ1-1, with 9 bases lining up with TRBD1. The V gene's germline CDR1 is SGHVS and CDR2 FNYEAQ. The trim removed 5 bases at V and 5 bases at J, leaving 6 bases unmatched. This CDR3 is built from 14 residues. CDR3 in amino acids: CASSKGQGWTEAFF. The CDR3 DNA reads TGTGCCAGCAGCAAAGGACAGGGGTGGACTGAAGCTTTCTTT.

The CDR3 is CAWGRTGEQPQHF. The DNA of the CDR3 is TGTGCCTGGGGGAGGACAGGGGAACAGCCCCAGCATTTT. The rearrangement joins TRBV30 to TRBJ1-5; TRBD1 aligns across 9 bases. Trimming removed 5 bases from V and 7 bases from J; junction bases left unmatched: 6. The germline V gene encodes CDR1 GTSNPN and CDR2 SVGIG (reference sequence). The CDR3 has 13 residues.

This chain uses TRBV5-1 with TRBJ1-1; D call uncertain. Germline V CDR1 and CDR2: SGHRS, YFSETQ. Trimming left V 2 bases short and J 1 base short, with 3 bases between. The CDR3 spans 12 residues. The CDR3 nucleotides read TGCGCCAGCAGCTTCTCGAACACTGAAGCTTTCTTT. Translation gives CASSFSNTEAFF. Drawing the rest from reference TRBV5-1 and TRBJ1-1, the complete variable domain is KAGVTQTPRYLIKTRGQQVTLSCSPISGHRSVSWYQQTPGQGLQFLFEYFSETQRNKGNFPGRFSGRQFSNSRSEMNVSTLELGDSALYLCASSFSNTEAFFGQGTRLTVV.

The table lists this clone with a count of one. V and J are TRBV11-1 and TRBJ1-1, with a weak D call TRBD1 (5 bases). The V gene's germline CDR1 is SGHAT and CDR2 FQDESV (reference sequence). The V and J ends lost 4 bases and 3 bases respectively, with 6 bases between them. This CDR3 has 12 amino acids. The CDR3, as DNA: TGTGCCAGCAGCTCCAGGGACACTGAAGCTTTCTTT. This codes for CASSSRDTEAFF.

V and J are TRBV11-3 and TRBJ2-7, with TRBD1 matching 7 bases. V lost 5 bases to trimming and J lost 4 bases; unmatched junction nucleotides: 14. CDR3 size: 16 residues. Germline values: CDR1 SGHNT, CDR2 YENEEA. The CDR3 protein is CASSPHGQVGTYEQYF. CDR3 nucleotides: TGTGCCAGCAGCCCTCATGGACAGGTTGGGACATACGAGCAGTACTTC.